The TCR beta chain described here comes from a study of shared clonotypes between healthy human individuals. Background on the study: Researchers drew samples from two women and a few men aged 18 to 49.

About this clone itself: Antigen specificity is unknown.

The germline V and J ends were trimmed by 3 bases and 6 bases, with 14 bases remaining between them. The length of the CDR3 is 15 residues. Germline V CDR1 and CDR2: KGHSH, LQKENI. Only in-frame clones appear in the TCRdb table, and some are missing; sequencing was by immunoSEQ multiplex PCR. The table shows a few hundred thousand clones, with almost 97% occurring only once. Study-level results: What rarefaction showed was incomplete sorted-subset sequencing despite large depth. Only blood samples were collected, and tissue repertoires likely differ.

All participating donors were Caucasian adults from Nashville, Tennessee. This TCR derives from a young woman in good health. Sequenced input: naive CD4+ T cells sorted from blood. Subset in this sample: CD45RA+ positively selected. The chain combines TRBV18 with TRBJ1-4; D perhaps matches TRBD1 (6 bases). Here the CDR3 DNA reads TGTGCCAGCTCACCCCTATCGGCAGGGGATGAAAAACTGTTTTTT. Translation gives CASSPLSAGDEKLFF.